These 3 T cell receptor beta chains share one sample of origin, sequenced in a study of fetal regulatory T cell absence and autoimmunity. Using immunoSEQ multiplex PCR, the repertoire was profiled, and TCRdb retains in-frame clones only, with some absent. In the table there are 95,000 or so clones, about 78% of which are singletons. The sequenced sample was pancreas tissue. These receptors originate from a male donor with IPEX syndrome.

The genes are TRBV30 and TRBJ2-1; 9 nucleotides match TRBD1. V lost 6 bases and J lost 5; bases outside the gene matches: 5. Germline V gene lookup returns CDR1 GTSNPN and CDR2 SVGIG (reference sequence). CDR3 size: 13 residues. CDR3 protein: CACDRGYDNEQFF. CDR3 DNA: TGTGCCTGTGACAGGGGGTATGACAATGAGCAGTTCTTC.

This clone was seen only a few times. The rearrangement links TRBV15 to TRBJ1-1; D perhaps matches TRBD1 (5 bases). The germline V gene encodes CDR1 LNHNV and CDR2 YYDKDF (reference sequence). This CDR3 comprises 13 residues. V was trimmed by 4 bases and J by 6 bases, leaving 12 bases between them. The CDR3 sequence: CATSTDSGPEAFF. In DNA form, the CDR3 reads TGTGCCACCAGCACCGACTCGGGACCTGAAGCTTTCTTT.

The genes are TRBV18 and TRBJ2-7; TRBD1 is a possible D gene (6 bases). CDR1 is KGHSH and CDR2 is LQKENI in the germline V gene. This CDR3 spans 16 amino acids. V gave up 6 bases and J gave up 1 base, with 19 bases separating them. The CDR3 nucleotides are TGTGCCAGCTCCAGGGGCGTGATGGGGCAATCCTACGAGCAGTACTTC. Amino acids: CASSRGVMGQSYEQYF.